This TCR beta chain was profiled in a study of shared clonotypes between healthy human individuals (dated by TCRdb to about 2020). Describing the broader study: The cohort included a few men and a couple of women between 18 and 49 years of age. For each donor, three plates each were used for CD4 naive and CD4 memory, two plates were used for CD8 naive, and one plate was used for CD8 memory. Blood TCR repertoires of about 5 healthy adults were deeply sequenced to estimate repertoire size and the extent of clonotype sharing between individuals. To increase sequencing depth and limit assay-specific biases, different laboratories used diverse techniques to prepare libraries and sequence TCR repertoires. Per donor, leukapheresis produced somewhere between about 0.9 and 9 billion PBMCs. Overall study outcomes, separate from this receptor: Sharing across a few donors was observed for about 5% of naive CD4, 3.5% of naive CD8, about 2.3% of memory CD4, and about 0.39% of memory CD8 clonotypes. Compared with non-shared clonotypes, the clonotypes found in all four sorted-subset donors had higher generation probabilities. Sampling was limited to blood, and TCR repertoires in tissue likely differ from TCR repertoires in blood. Estimated clonotype richness was generally larger for naive than for memory subsets. Pairwise subsampling indicated that sequencing depth was expected to affect the degree of clonotype sharing among donors. Because the study included only a small number of donors, the genetic and exposure-history diversity represented was limited. Rarefaction of sorted-subset datasets indicated incomplete sequencing despite the large sequencing depth.

The CDR3 covers 14 residues, taking in both the cysteine and the phenylalanine. Of all the DNA, just the CDR3 is kept, 42 bases in frame from base 1. Looking up the germline V gene yields CDR1 SNHLY and CDR2 FYNNEI. Cut back by 6 bases and 10 bases, the V and J ends lie 19 bases apart. Donors were healthy HIV-negative adults with no recently reported acute infections or vaccinations. Every donor was a Caucasian adult living in Nashville, Tennessee, USA. CD4+ T cells were enriched through magnetic negative selection, after which naive cells were positively selected on CD45RA and the remaining negative fraction served as the memory subset. Blood was obtained by leukapheresis, after which PBMCs were separated by Ficoll-Histopaque density gradient centrifugation and cryopreserved in liquid nitrogen vapor phase. Analytical flow cytometry was used to check the purity and quantity of every magnetically sorted T cell population. Genomic DNA was isolated from each sorted fraction and quantified by UV absorbance on a Nanodrop 2000c.

Remarks on this clone: Its target antigen remains unknown. Within one base of it there is no much larger clone, and no base qualities were kept.

Using the deep immunoSEQ assay, TCR CDR3 regions were amplified from genomic DNA by multiplex PCR. Extracted genomic DNA from each cell subset was spread evenly across all wells of several immunoSEQ 96-well plates, with each plate serving as a replicate. For sorted subsets, around 200 ng genomic DNA, equal to approximately 30,000 T cell genomes, was loaded into each replicate PCR. Purified libraries were measured with a Qubit 3.0 fluorometer, size-checked on a Bioanalyzer 2100, and measured again with the KAPA Library Quantification kit. A separate single-read 150-cycle Illumina NextSeq 550 flow cell was used to sequence each immunoSEQ 96-well plate. Turning to the authors' computational methods: Because the immunoSEQ output included only junctional sequences and no quality scores, the filtering could not be the same as the filtering used for full-length reads. Sequences were annotated with PyIR, a Python wrapper for IgBLAST v1.9, using IMGT germline references to assign V/J genes and CDR3. Reads were removed for weak V/J assignments (E-value above 1e-6), missing CDR3, stop codons, out-of-frame junctions, or ambiguous translated residues. V3J clonotypes were defined as sequences sharing the same inferred V gene, J gene, and CDR3 amino acid sequence. To compute the percentage overlap between repertoires, the number of shared unique clonotypes was divided by the size of the smaller repertoire. RTK rarefaction, the Chao1 estimator, and Recon v2.1 estimates of unobserved clonotypes were used to assess repertoire richness. For all TCRbeta clonotypes obtained by the gDNA method from a few donors, generation probabilities were computed with OLGA. TCRdb limited this immuneACCESS table to in-frame rearrangements with V and J called. A share of clones is missing; checked studies link under half to unresolved V genes, and the rest is unexplained. That table gives V, J and clone size, and the DNA gave D and trimming. Counted in this sample were 950,000 to 1,300,000 clones; roughly 70% of them appeared once. Over 1.3% of the sample belongs to the ten largest clones.

The sequence links TRBV2 to TRBJ2-1; TRBD2 is a weak D gene call, 5 bases matching. The clonotype comes from a man aged 18-30 years in good health. The material sequenced was memory CD4+ T cells sorted from blood. Reading the label with the study, this specimen's cell subset or site is: CD45RA-negative fraction. CDR3 protein: CASRSALGLGEQFF. Here is the DNA: TGTGCCAGCAGGTCGGCCCTAGGACTGGGAGAGCAGTTCTTC.